Sequencing of this TCR beta chain was carried out in a study of blood T cells in healthy people across ages (dated by TCRdb to between 2015 and 2017). Broadly, across the study: Template switching captured roughly one uniquely barcoded TCR beta cDNA molecule per two T cells in model experiments. To track age-related changes in TCR beta repertoire diversity, the study relied on deep sequencing normalized with unique cDNA molecular identifiers. The study analyzed two additional independent replicas of 1 million unique cDNA reads from the same blood draw for two donors, one aged 18 to 30 and one aged 80 or older. The donors were split into four age groups: young (average 16 years), middle-aged (roughly 39), aged (over 55) and long-lived (under 85). Donors of different ages were randomly distributed across sequencing lanes to avoid experimental bias. The paper as a whole reports these results and caveats: Observed TCR beta diversity per million T cells fell roughly linearly with age, and a significant reduction was already apparent by age about 36. A strong correlation was found between observed TCR beta diversity and the percentage of naive T cells measured by flow cytometry. The long-lived group showed more naive CD4+ T cells, fewer expanded clones and increased TCR diversity than the aged group, suggesting age selection. Conclusive comparison of naive and antigen-experienced compartments was prevented by the profiling of bulk unsorted PBMCs. Because the CMV infection status of the donors was unknown, age-related changes in expanded clonotypes may potentially have been confounded. Estimates of total diversity based on one million sequenced T cells were considered lower bounds and underestimates.

Trimming takes 0 bases from V and 2 bases from J, and the germline ends sit 17 bases apart. The CDR3 goes from the cysteine to the phenylalanine over 17 residues. Only the CDR3 DNA is retained, 51 bases long and in frame from the first base. Per the germline V gene (reference sequence), SGHNT is the CDR1 and YYREEE is the CDR2. Libraries were built with 5' RACE. Reads for this sample came from an Illumina HiSeq 2500. A second 7 to 11 cycle PCR used a sample-barcoded 5' primer and a J-beta primer mix. A unique molecular identifier was introduced onto each TCR beta cDNA molecule by a template-switch 5' adaptor carrying 12 random nucleotides. At least 2.5 million CDR3-containing paired-end reads were obtained from each sample. The Mint cDNA synthesis kit, primed by a TRBC-specific oligonucleotide, was used to synthesize first-strand cDNA from all RNA. Following uracil-DNA glycosylase treatment, a first 18-cycle PCR with universal primers M1SS and BC2_uni_R was performed on all cDNA. Per the original workflow: For normalization, 1 million high-quality reads, each with a distinct molecular identifier, were randomly selected from each sample. Reads sharing molecular identifiers were discarded rather than binned into consensus sequences. CDR3 identification, clonotype clustering and error correction used MiTCR with a Q25 quality threshold and the strictest error-elimination algorithm. A nonparametric unseen species model using Euler transformation provided a lower-bound estimate of total TCR beta diversity. TCRdb trimmed public reads at Q25 via fastp, called clones via MiXCR and kept in-frame beta chains. When rows share a CDR3 protein, they turn into one entry using the most common DNA and genes. The authors' filters were not applied to this entry. Recorded for this sample are some 1.6 million distinct CDR3 sequences; around 36% of them occurred a single time. Jointly, the top ten make up about 10% of the sample.

The donors were 40 or so Caucasian individuals from Russia, aged roughly 6 to 90 years, who were systemically healthy. Each donor gave about 9.7 milliliters of peripheral blood, drawn into EDTA-treated Vacutainer tubes. PBMCs were isolated by Ficoll-Paque density-gradient centrifugation, with at least 6 million obtained per sample. Trizol reagent was used to extract total RNA from PBMCs, with at least 5.5 micrograms per sample. For every donor, flow cytometry on a PBMC aliquot measured the percentage of naive CD45RAhigh/CD27high T cells. As for this clonotype: It has no known antigen specificity. Base qualities are not at hand, and no much larger clone is one base apart.

The TCR comes from a woman in her twenties or thirties in good health. Material: blood. Here the chain combines TRBV5-4 and TRBJ1-2, with the D gene uncertain. In nucleotide form, the sequence is TGTGCCAGCAGCTTGGCCCGAGACACTCAAATGAACTATGGCTACACCTTC. It codes for CASSLARDTQMNYGYTF.